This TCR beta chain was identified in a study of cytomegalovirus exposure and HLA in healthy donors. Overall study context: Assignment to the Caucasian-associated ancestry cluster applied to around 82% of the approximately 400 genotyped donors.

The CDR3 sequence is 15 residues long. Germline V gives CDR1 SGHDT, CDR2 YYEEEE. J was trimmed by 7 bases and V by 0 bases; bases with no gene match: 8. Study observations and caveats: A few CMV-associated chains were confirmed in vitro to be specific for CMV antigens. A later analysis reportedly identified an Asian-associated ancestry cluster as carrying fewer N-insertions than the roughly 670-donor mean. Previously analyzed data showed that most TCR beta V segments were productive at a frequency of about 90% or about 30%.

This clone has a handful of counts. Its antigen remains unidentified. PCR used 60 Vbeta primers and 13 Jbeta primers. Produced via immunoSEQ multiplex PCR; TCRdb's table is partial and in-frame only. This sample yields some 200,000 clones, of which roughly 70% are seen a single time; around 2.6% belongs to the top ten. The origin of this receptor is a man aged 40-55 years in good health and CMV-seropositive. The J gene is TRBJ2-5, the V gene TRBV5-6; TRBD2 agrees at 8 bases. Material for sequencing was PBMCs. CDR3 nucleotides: TGTGCCAGCAGCTTGGCGGGGGGGCAGGGCTGGACCCAGTACTTC. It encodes CASSLAGGQGWTQYF.